These T cell receptor beta chains were read from a single sample in a study of naive and memory T cell subsets. TCRdb reprocessed the UMI-ligation and nested PCR reads with MiXCR, giving one entry per CDR3 protein. Of about 90,000 distinct CDR3 sequences detected, 7% appear once; the ten largest clones hold 1.6%. Sequenced input: central memory CD4+ T cells from blood. These TCRs come from a human donor in good health. CDR3s include the opening cysteine and the closing phenylalanine or tryptophan. D genes are given only for firm matches. For some rows the clone size is stated as once, few or many, or as a class when expanded; others skip it.

-	-	TRBV24-1	TRBJ2-5	TGTGCCACCAGTGATTTGTCGGGGTCGGCCGAACGGGAGACCCAGTACTTC	CATSDLSGSAERETQYF
-	many	TRBV7-3	TRBJ1-1	TGTGCCAGCAGCTCCCAGCCGGGGGTGGCTGAAGCTTTCTTT	CASSSQPGVAEAFF
-	many	TRBV12-3/TRBV12-4	TRBJ1-1	TGTGCCAGCAGTCCATGGGGGAAGAACACTGAAGCTTTCTTT	CASSPWGKNTEAFF
TRBD1	many	TRBV11-1	TRBJ1-1	TGTGCCAGCAGCCCAGGACAGGGGAAGACTGAAGCTTTCTTT	CASSPGQGKTEAFF
TRBD1	many	TRBV2	TRBJ2-7	TGTGCCAGCACCTGGACAGGCCCAGGGCAGTACTTC	CASTWTGPGQYF
-	-	TRBV6-5	TRBJ1-1	TGTGCCAGCAGTTACGGGGGGGCTGAAGCTTTCTTT	CASSYGGAEAFF
-	-	TRBV23-1	TRBJ2-1	TGCGCCAGCAGACAGGGCGTAGGACACAATGAGCAGTTCTTC	CASRQGVGHNEQFF
TRBD1	-	TRBV7-8	TRBJ1-4	TGTGCCAGCAGCTTAAATCGGGCTTGGGACAGGGCTCTTAATGAAAAACTGTTTTTT	CASSLNRAWDRALNEKLFF
-	many	TRBV4-2	TRBJ1-1	TGTGCCAGCAGCCAACCACAGGGTAGGGTAACTGAAGCTTTCTTT	CASSQPQGRVTEAFF
-	few	TRBV9	TRBJ2-2	TGTGCCAGCAGCGCGAAGGACGGCCTGAACACCGGGGAGCTGTTTTTT	CASSAKDGLNTGELFF
TRBD2	-	TRBV20-1	TRBJ2-1	TGCAGTGCCAAGGGGAGCGGGACGCCCCACAATGAGCAGTTCTTC	CSAKGSGTPHNEQFF
TRBD2	many	TRBV7-8	TRBJ2-2	TGTGCCAGCAGCTTGAAAGGGTTCGGACTAGCGACCGGGGAGCTGTTTTTT	CASSLKGFGLATGELFF
TRBD1	-	TRBV19	TRBJ2-7	TGTGCCAGTAGTAGTCTCGGGACAGGTTGGTACGAGCAGTACTTC	CASSSLGTGWYEQYF
-	-	TRBV28	TRBJ2-7	TGTGCCAGCAGTCAACCGGGCCAGGGTGGTTACGAGCAGTACTTC	CASSQPGQGGYEQYF
-	many	TRBV7-3	TRBJ2-1	TGTGCCAGCAGCTTACGCGGGGTTGAGCAGTTCTTC	CASSLRGVEQFF
-	many	TRBV5-1	TRBJ1-1	TGCGCCAGCAGCGAGTGGGACCCTCGACTGAACACTGAAGCTTTCTTT	CASSEWDPRLNTEAFF
-	many	TRBV19	TRBJ2-5	TGTGCCAGTAGTAATGACAGACAAGAGACCCAGTACTTC	CASSNDRQETQYF
-	few	TRBV11-3	TRBJ2-7	TGTGCCAGCAGCTTAGGGGCTAGCAACGAGCAGTACTTC	CASSLGASNEQYF
-	many	TRBV7-2	TRBJ1-4	TGTGCCAGCAGCCCAGGGACGGGAGGGGAAAAACTGTTTTTT	CASSPGTGGEKLFF
-	many	TRBV30	TRBJ1-3	TGTGCCTGGAATACAGGGTTGAACACCATATATTTT	CAWNTGLNTIYF
-	many	TRBV5-5	TRBJ1-2	TGTGCCAGCAGCTTGCAGGGTGAGGGGCTCGGGGGCTACACCTTC	CASSLQGEGLGGYTF
TRBD2	few	TRBV7-9	TRBJ2-3	TGTGCCAGCAGCTGGACTAGCGGGAGGTCCACAGATACGCAGTATTTT	CASSWTSGRSTDTQYF
TRBD2	many	TRBV4-3	TRBJ2-3	TGCGCCAGCAGCCAAGAATCGGGACTAGCGGACACAGATACGCAGTATTTT	CASSQESGLADTDTQYF
TRBD2	-	TRBV20-1	TRBJ2-5	TGCAGTGCTCCCCGAGCGGGAGTTCGGCAAGAGACCCAGTACTTC	CSAPRAGVRQETQYF
-	many	TRBV7-3	TRBJ2-7	TGTGCCAGCAGCCACGGCGGAAAGACCGAGCAGTACTTC	CASSHGGKTEQYF
-	-	TRBV25-1	TRBJ1-1	TGTGCCAGCAGTGAAATCGGGAGTCCGAACACTGAAGCTTTCTTT	CASSEIGSPNTEAFF
TRBD1	-	TRBV10-3	TRBJ2-1	TGTGCCATCAGGGGGGGACAGGGGTCGTCCAATGAGCAGTTCTTC	CAIRGGQGSSNEQFF
-	-	TRBV6-6	TRBJ2-2	TGTGCCAGCAGTTACCAGGGTCGGGAGCTGTTTTTT	CASSYQGRELFF
-	-	TRBV4-3	TRBJ2-2	TGCGCCAGCAGCCAAGACTTCGGGCAGCGAGACACCGGGGAGCTGTTTTTT	CASSQDFGQRDTGELFF
-	many	TRBV20-1	TRBJ1-5	TGCAGTGCTAGGGGGGGCGGGGGAACGGCCCAGCATTTT	CSARGGGGTAQHF
TRBD2	-	TRBV30	TRBJ2-7	TGTGCCTGGAGCGGGACTAGAGGCTACGAGCAGTACTTC	CAWSGTRGYEQYF
-	many	TRBV18	TRBJ1-1	TGTGCCAGCTCACCACCGGGGAGTCTGGAGGGCACTGAAGCTTTCTTT	CASSPPGSLEGTEAFF
-	many	TRBV28	TRBJ1-1	TGTGCCAGCAGTTTCAGGAACACTGAAGCTTTCTTT	CASSFRNTEAFF